The sequence of this TCR beta chain was determined in a study of blood T cells in healthy people across ages. Turning to the study itself: Per two T cells, template switching captured roughly one barcoded beta molecule.

As for this clonotype: Its antigen is not identified.

The CDR3 spans 14 residues. Deletions cut 4 bases from V and 4 bases from J, with 13 bases between. Germline CDR1 reads MGHDK; CDR2 reads SYGVNS. Whole-study results and caveats: Per million T cells, TCR beta diversity dropped about linearly as age rose. The study regarded diversity estimates from one million T cells as underestimates.

A second PCR, run for roughly 7 to 11 cycles, used a sample-barcoded 5' primer plus a J-beta primer mix. TCRdb re-analysed the 5' RACE reads in MiXCR, keeping a single row per CDR3 protein. The sample includes roughly 800,000 distinct CDR3 sequences, roughly 50% of them seen just once. The donors, healthy Caucasians from Russia, were aged about 6 to 100. Specimen: blood. The receptor was isolated from a man at least 80 years old in good health. This rearrangement joins TRBV25-1 to TRBJ1-1, with D hard to call. CDR3 residues: CASSAAGSGTEAFF. DNA of the CDR3: TGTGCCAGCAGTGCCGCAGGAAGTGGCACTGAAGCTTTCTTT.